This T cell receptor (beta chain) was documented in a study of T cell responses to AZD1222 COVID-19 vaccine (dated by TCRdb to the early 2020s). Context from the whole study: AZD1222 recipients given second doses at about 4 weeks or at about 12 weeks were pooled, since spike-specific TCR depth and breadth were not found to differ between the two schedules. A total of around 240 trial participants underwent TCR sequencing, of whom nearly 210 received two doses of AZD1222 and some 26 received two doses of the MenACWY control vaccine. Trial participants were enrolled by age into 18-55, 56-69 and 70-plus year subgroups, with around 150, 28 and 57 TCR-sequenced participants respectively. The full study reports these points: Most participants were white British and females outnumbered males, and the authors suggested that clonal diversity may have been underestimated. Because no day 14 peak-response samples were available, the repertoires could be characterized only after the peak T cell response. Conclusions about previously exposed vaccinees were limited because only six or seven AZD1222 recipients were SARS-CoV-2 seropositive at baseline. In the small 56-69-year group, the increase in depth fell short of significance, most likely because of low power. Reportedly, close to half of the unique spike-specific TCRs recognized epitopes lying outside the regions that are mutated in the B.1.351 and B.1.1.7 variants. A significant rise in spike-specific TCR breadth and depth was observed after two AZD1222 doses relative to day 0 and relative to MenACWY recipients. Vaccine-associated CD4 TCRs spanned the whole spike protein, with dominant responses in regions 160-218 and 743-854.

The intended sense of this specimen's time point label: baseline before first vaccination. The vaccinee samples were drawn from two UK trials, COV001 and COV002, one of which was a single-blind randomized controlled phase 2/3 trial testing AZD1222 (ChAdOx1 nCoV-19) in healthy adults. For TCRbeta chain sequencing, PBMC samples were collected from trial participants at day 0 and at day 28 after the second dose. The germline V gene (reference sequence) gives CDR1 as LGHDT and CDR2 as YNNKEL. Counted from cysteine to phenylalanine, this CDR3 has 15 amino acids. Only the CDR3 DNA stays, 45 bases, in frame from base 1. Trimming removed 3 bases from V and 0 bases from J; the gene matches leave 1 base unexplained. The CDR3 regions of human TCRbeta chains were analyzed by immunosequencing. The paper's data handling went like this. Repertoire TCRs were matched against a reference library of SARS-CoV-2-specific TCRs generated with the MIRA antigen-specificity platform. Breadth meant the fraction of unique TCRs that were SARS-CoV-2-associated, whereas depth meant the fraction of total T cells that were SARS-CoV-2-associated. Using the MIRA data, each spike-specific TCR was mapped to the spike region that the TCR reacts to and placed in a CD4 or CD8 class. Log10-transformed breadth and depth values were compared by one-way ANOVA with Sidak's multiple comparisons tests. TCRdb stores this immuneACCESS table with in-frame sequences only. Part of the clones is absent; in the studies checked, under half of the shortfall reflects unresolved V genes, and no reason is known for the rest. The V and J calls and clone size come from that table; D and trimming were worked out from the DNA. Across this sample there are fewer than 85,000 clones, with roughly nine tenths seen only once. The ten biggest clones cover around 4% of the sample.

A remark on this clone: Its antigen is not yet known. No base quality information exists; no much larger clone differs at one position.

The chain employs TRBV3-1 (or the pseudogene TRBV3-2) and TRBJ1-3; TRBD1 lines up with 8 middle nucleotides. The sequence derives from an adult in good health. The sequencing used peripheral blood, collected on day 0 of AZD1222 vaccination. The nucleotide sequence reads TGTGCCAGCAGCCAGGGACAGGACTCTGGAAACACCATATATTTT. Translated, it reads CASSQGQDSGNTIYF.